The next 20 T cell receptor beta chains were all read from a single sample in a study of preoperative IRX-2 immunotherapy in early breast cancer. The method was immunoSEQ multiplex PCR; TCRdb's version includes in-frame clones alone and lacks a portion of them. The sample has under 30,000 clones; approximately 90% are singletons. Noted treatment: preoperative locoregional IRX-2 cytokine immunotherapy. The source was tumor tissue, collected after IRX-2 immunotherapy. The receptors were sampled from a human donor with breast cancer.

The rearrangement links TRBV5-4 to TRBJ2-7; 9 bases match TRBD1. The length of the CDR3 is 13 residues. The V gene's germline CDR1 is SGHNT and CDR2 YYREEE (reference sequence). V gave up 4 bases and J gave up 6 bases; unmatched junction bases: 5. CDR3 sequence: CASSLGQGIEQYF. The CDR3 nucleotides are TGTGCCAGCAGCCTCGGACAGGGGATCGAGCAGTACTTC.

As DNA, the CDR3 is TGTGCCAGCAGCGGACGGGCTGGAGAGACCCAGTACTTC. It is translated as CASSGRAGETQYF. The rearrangement links TRBV9 to TRBJ2-5; D unclear. The CDR3 runs to 13 residues. Germline-derived CDR1 and CDR2 are SGDLS and YYNGEE. V lost 3 bases and J 4 bases, leaving 10 bases between the germline ends. Looking up the rest from reference TRBV9 and TRBJ2-5 gives the full variable domain: DSGVTQTPKHLITATGQRVTLRCSPRSGDLSVYWYQQSLDQGLQFLIQYYNGEERAKGNILERFSAQQFPDLHSELNLSSLELGDSALYFCASSGRAGETQYFGPGTRLLVL.

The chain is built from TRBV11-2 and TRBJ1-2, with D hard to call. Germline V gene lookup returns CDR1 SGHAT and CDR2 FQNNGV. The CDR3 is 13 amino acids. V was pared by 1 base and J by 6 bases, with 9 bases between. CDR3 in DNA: TGTGCCAGCAGCTTAGGACACTCGAATGGCTACACCTTC. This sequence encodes CASSLGHSNGYTF.

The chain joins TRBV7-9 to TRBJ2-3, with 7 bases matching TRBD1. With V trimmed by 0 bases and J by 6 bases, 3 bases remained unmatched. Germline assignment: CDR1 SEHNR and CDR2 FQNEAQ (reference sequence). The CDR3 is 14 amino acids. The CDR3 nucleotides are TGTGCCAGCAGCTTAGCAGGGGGCGCGGATACGCAGTATTTT. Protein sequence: CASSLAGGADTQYF.

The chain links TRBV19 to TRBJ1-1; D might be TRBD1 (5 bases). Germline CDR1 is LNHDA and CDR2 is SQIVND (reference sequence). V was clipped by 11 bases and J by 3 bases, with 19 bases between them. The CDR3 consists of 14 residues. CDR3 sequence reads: CAATAGEPYTEAFF. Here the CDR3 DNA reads TGTGCCGCAACAGCGGGGGAACCTTACACTGAAGCTTTCTTT. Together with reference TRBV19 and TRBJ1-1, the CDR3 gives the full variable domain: DGGITQSPKYLFRKEGQNVTLSCEQNLNHDAMYWYRQDPGQGLRLIYYSQIVNDFQKGDIAEGYSVSREKKESFPLTVTSAQKNPTAFYLCAATAGEPYTEAFFGQGTRLTVV.

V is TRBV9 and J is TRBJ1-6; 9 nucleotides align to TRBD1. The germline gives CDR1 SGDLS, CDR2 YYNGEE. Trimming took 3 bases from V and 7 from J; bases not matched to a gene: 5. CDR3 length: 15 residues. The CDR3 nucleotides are TGTGCCAGCAGCGCAGGACAGGGGAAGAATTCACCCCTCCACTTT. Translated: CASSAGQGKNSPLHF.

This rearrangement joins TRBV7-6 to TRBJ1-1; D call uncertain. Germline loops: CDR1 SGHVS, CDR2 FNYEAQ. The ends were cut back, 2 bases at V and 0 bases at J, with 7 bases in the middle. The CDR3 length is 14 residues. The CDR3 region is CASSLNSLNTEAFF. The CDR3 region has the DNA TGTGCCAGCAGCTTAAACAGCTTGAACACTGAAGCTTTCTTT.

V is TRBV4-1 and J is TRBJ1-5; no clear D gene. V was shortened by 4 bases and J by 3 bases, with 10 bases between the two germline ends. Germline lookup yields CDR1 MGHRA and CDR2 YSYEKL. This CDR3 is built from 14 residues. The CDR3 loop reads CASSPLIVNQPQHF. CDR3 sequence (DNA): TGCGCCAGCAGCCCTTTGATTGTCAATCAGCCCCAGCATTTT.

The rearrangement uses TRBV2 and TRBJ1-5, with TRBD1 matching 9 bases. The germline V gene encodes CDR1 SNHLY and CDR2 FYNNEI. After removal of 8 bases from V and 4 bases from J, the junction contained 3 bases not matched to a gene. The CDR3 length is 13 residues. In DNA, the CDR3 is TGTGCCAGCGTACAGGGGGCAAATCAGCCCCAGCATTTT. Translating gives CASVQGANQPQHF.

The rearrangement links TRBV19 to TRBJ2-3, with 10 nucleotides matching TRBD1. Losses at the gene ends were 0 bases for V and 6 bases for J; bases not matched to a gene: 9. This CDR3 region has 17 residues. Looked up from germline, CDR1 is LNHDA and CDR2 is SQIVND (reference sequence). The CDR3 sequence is CASSIEHLDRGMDTQYF. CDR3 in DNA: TGTGCCAGTAGTATAGAACATTTGGACAGGGGGATGGATACGCAGTATTTT.

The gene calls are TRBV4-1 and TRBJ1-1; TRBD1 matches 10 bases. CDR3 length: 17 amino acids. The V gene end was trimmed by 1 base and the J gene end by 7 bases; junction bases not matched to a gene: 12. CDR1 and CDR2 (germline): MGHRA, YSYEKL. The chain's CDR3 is CASSQGRTGGTADEAFF. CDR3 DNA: TGCGCCAGCAGCCAAGGGAGGACAGGGGGAACGGCTGATGAAGCTTTCTTT.

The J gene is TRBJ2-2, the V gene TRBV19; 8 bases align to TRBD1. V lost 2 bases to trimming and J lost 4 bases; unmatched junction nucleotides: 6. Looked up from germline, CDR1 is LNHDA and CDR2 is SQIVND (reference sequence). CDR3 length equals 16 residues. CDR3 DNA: TGTGCCAGTAGTATACTGACAGGGGTAAGCACCGGGGAGCTGTTTTTT. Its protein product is CASSILTGVSTGELFF.

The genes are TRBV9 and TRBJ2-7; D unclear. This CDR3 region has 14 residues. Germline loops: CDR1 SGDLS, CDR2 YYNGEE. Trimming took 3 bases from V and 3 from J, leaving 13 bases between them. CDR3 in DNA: TGTGCCAGCAGCGCCTTAACGGCCCACTACGAGCAGTACTTC. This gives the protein CASSALTAHYEQYF.

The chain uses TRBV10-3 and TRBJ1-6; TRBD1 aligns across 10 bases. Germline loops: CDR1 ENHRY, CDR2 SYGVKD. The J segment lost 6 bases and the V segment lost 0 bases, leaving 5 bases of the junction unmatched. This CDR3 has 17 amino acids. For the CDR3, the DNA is TGTGCCATCAGTGAGTCCTTCGGGACAGGGGCTAATTCACCCCTCCACTTT. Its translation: CAISESFGTGANSPLHF.

The CDR3 protein is CASSSRGTGAGNEQFF. For the CDR3, the DNA is TGTGCCAGCAGCTCACGGGGGACAGGGGCTGGAAATGAGCAGTTCTTC. V usage is TRBV9 and J usage is TRBJ2-1; 10 nucleotides match TRBD1. The germline CDR1 and CDR2 sequences are SGDLS and YYNGEE. V was pared by 4 bases and J by 7 bases, with 11 bases of the junction left unmatched. This CDR3 region has 16 residues.

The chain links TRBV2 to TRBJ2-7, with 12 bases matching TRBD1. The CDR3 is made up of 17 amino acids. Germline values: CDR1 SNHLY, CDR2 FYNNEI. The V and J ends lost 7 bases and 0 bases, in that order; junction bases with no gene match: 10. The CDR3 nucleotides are TGTGCCAGCAATCCGGGACAGGGGGCTGGGATCTCCTACGAGCAGTACTTC. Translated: CASNPGQGAGISYEQYF.

DNA of the CDR3: TGTGCCAGCAGCCCGACGATGGCCGGGGAGCTGTTTTTT. Its protein product is CASSPTMAGELFF. V gene TRBV9 combines with J gene TRBJ2-2; D unclear. Germline lookup yields CDR1 SGDLS and CDR2 YYNGEE. The CDR3 covers 13 residues. Trimming left V 4 bases short and J 6 bases short, with 10 bases between.

In nucleotides, the CDR3 is TGTGCCAGCAGCAAAGCAGGTCACCCGAACACTGAAGCTTTCTTT. As protein: CASSKAGHPNTEAFF. This sequence joins TRBV21-1 and TRBJ1-1. TRBV21-1 is an annotated pseudogene. The length of the CDR3 is 15 residues.

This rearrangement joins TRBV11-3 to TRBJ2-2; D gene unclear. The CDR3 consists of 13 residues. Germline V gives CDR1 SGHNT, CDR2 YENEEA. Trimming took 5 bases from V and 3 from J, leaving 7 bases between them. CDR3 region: CASSPGYTGELFF. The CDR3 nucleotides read TGTGCCAGCAGCCCCGGGTACACCGGGGAGCTGTTTTTT.

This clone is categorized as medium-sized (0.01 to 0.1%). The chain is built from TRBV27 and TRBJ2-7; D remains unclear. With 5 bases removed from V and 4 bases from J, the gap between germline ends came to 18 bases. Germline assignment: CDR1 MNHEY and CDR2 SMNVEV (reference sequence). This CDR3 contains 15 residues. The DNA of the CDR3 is TGTGCCAGCAGTGCCTCTTCCCATCCCGGGTACGAGCAGTACTTC. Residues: CASSASSHPGYEQYF.